This TCR beta chain derives from a study of neoadjuvant nivolumab and ipilimumab in lung cancer. Germline V gene lookup returns CDR1 MNHNS and CDR2 SASEGT. V lost 4 bases to trimming and J lost 7 bases; unmatched junction nucleotides: 3. The CDR3 is 13 amino acids. Of note for this clone: Its target is not known.

Profiled with immunoSEQ multiplex PCR; TCRdb holds only in-frame clones, not every one. The sample lists fewer than 35,000 clones, about 92% occurring once. Study-level points and caveats: Compared with tumor-adjacent uninvolved lung, resected tumors showed greater richness and clonality. Higher pretherapy blood TCR richness went with higher resected-tumor richness. Only two of four nivolumab-treated tumors gained richness and clonality by surgery. A small number of samples were TCR sequenced.

The chain combines TRBV6-1 with TRBJ2-1; 8 bases agree with TRBD1. This material consisted of peripheral blood, taken after neoadjuvant nivolumab, alone or with ipilimumab, at or shortly before surgery. This clonotype was sampled from an adult with non-small cell lung cancer. The chain's CDR3 is CASSGRGRNEQFF. CDR3 sequence (DNA): TGTGCCAGCAGTGGCAGGGGGCGGAATGAGCAGTTCTTC.